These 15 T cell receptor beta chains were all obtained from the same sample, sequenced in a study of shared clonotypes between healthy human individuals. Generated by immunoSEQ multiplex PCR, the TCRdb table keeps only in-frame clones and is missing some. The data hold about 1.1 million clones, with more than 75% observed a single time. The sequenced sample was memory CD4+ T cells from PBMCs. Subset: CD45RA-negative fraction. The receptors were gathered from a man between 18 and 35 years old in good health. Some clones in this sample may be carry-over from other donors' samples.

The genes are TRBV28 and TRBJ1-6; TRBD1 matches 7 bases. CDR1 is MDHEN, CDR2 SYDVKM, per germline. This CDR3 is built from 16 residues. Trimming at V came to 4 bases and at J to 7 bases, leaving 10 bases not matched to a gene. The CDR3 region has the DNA TGTGCCAGCAGTTCCCCACCCGGGACAGCGAATTCACCCCTCCACTTT. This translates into CASSSPPGTANSPLHF. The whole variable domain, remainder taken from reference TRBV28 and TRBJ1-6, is DVKVTQSSRYLVKRTGEKVFLECVQDMDHENMFWYRQDPGLGLRLIYFSYDVKMKEKGDIPEGYSVSREKKERFSLILESASTNQTSMYLCASSSPPGTANSPLHFGNGTRLTVT.

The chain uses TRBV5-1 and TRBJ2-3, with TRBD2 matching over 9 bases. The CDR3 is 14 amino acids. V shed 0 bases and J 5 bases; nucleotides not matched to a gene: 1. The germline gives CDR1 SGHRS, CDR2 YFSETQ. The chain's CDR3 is CASSLGLAEDTQYF. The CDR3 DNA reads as TGCGCCAGCAGCTTGGGACTAGCGGAAGATACGCAGTATTTT.

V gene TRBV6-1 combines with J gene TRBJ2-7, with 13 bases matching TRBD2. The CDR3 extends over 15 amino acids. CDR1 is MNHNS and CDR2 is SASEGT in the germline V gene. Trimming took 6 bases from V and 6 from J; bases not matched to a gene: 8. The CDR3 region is CASRFGLAGEPEQYF. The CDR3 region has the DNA TGTGCCAGCAGGTTCGGACTAGCGGGAGAGCCCGAGCAGTACTTC.

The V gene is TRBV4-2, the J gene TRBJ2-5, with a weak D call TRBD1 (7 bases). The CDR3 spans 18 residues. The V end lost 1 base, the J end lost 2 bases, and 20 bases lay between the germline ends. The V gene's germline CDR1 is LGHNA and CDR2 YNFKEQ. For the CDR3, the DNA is TGTGCCAGCAGCCAAGTGGGGGGCTTGAGGGGGCATCAAGAGACCCAGTACTTC. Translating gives CASSQVGGLRGHQETQYF.

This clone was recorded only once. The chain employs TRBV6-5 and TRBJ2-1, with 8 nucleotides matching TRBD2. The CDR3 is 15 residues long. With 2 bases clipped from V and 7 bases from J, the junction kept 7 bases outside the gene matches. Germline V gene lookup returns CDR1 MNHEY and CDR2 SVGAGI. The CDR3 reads CASSYGTRRRNEQFF. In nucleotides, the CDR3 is TGTGCCAGCAGTTACGGGACTAGACGTCGGAATGAGCAGTTCTTC.

Here the CDR3 DNA reads TGTGCCAGTAGTAAGCCAGGGCGCGGAGAGACCCAGTACTTC. Its protein product is CASSKPGRGETQYF. The chain recombines TRBV19 with TRBJ2-5, with a weak D call TRBD1 (5 bases). CDR3 length equals 14 residues. Germline V gene sequence: CDR1 LNHDA, CDR2 SQIVND (reference sequence). V lost 4 bases, J lost 4 bases, and 13 bases lay in between.

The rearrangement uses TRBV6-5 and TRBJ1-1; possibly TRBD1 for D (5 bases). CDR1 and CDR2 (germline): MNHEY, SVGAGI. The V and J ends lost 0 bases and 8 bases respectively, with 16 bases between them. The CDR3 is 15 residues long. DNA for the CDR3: TGTGCCAGCAGTTACTCAGGTGGCAGGGAATACGAAGCTTTCTTT. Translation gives CASSYSGGREYEAFF.

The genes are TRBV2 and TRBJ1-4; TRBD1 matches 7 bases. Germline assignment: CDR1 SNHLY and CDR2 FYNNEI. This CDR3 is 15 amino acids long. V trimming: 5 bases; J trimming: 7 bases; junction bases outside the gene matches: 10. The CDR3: CASSQYRDRTEKLFF. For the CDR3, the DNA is TGTGCCAGCAGTCAGTACCGGGACAGAACTGAAAAACTGTTTTTT. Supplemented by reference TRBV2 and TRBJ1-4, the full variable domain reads EPEVTQTPSHQVTQMGQEVILRCVPISNHLYFYWYRQILGQKVEFLVSFYNNEISEKSEIFDDQFSVERPDGSNFTLKIRSTKLEDSAMYFCASSQYRDRTEKLFFGSGTQLSVL.

DNA for the CDR3: TGTGCCAGCAGCCCTAGACTACACTCCTACGAGCAGTACTTC. It yields the protein CASSPRLHSYEQYF. This sequence joins TRBV27 and TRBJ2-7; D is perhaps TRBD2 (5 bases). CDR1 and CDR2 from the germline V gene are MNHEY and SMNVEV (reference sequence). V was cut by 6 bases and J by 0 bases, with 12 bases left in between. The CDR3 spans 14 residues.

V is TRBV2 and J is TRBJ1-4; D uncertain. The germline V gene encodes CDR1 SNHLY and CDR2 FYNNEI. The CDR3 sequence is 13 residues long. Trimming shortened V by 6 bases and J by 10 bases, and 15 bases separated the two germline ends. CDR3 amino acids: CASRMGPVGKLFF. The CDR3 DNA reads TGTGCCAGCAGGATGGGCCCGGTTGGAAAACTGTTTTTT.

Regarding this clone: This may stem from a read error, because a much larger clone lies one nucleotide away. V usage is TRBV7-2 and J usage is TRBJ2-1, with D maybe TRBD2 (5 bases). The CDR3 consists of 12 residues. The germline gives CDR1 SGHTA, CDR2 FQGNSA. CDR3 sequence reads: CASSLQTNERFF. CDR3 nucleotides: TGTGCCAGCAGCTTACAGACTAATGAGCGGTTCTTC.

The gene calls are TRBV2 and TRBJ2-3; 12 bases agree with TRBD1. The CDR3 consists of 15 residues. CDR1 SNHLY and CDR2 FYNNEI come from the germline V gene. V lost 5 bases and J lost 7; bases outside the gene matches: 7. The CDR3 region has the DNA TGTGCCAGCAGTCCGGGACAGGGGGCTAGGAATACGCAGTATTTT. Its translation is CASSPGQGARNTQYF.

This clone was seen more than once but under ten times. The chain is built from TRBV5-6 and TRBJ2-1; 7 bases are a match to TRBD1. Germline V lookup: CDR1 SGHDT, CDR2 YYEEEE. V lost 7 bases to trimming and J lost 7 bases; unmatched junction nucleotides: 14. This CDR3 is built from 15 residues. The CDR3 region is CASYMTGTSTNEQFF. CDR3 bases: TGTGCCAGCTACATGACAGGGACATCCACGAATGAGCAGTTCTTC.

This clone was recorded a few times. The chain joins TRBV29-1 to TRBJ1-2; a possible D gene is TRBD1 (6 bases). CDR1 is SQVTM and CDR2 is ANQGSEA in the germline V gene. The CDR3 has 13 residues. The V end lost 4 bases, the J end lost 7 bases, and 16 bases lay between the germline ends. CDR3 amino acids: CSVGDPGAGGYTF. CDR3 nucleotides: TGCAGCGTTGGCGACCCGGGGGCCGGTGGCTACACCTTC.

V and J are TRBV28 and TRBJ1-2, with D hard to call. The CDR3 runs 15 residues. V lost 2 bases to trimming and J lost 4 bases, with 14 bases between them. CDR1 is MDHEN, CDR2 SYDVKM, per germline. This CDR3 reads CASSLPGSEVYGYTF. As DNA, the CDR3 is TGTGCCAGCAGTTTACCCGGGTCTGAGGTCTATGGCTACACCTTC.